These T cell receptor beta chains were read from a single sample in a study of T cell responses to AZD1222 COVID-19 vaccine. TCRdb's copy holds only in-frame clones and misses some; the assay was immunoSEQ multiplex PCR. The sample consists of 150,000 to 190,000 clones, roughly nine tenths of them appearing once. The sample consisted of peripheral blood, taken 28 days after the second AZD1222 dose. The source is an adult who received the AZD1222 COVID-19 vaccine. CDR3s include the opening cysteine and the closing phenylalanine or tryptophan. D genes are given only for firm matches. Size values are once, few and many counts, or a class for expanded clones, and some rows have none.

clone_size | j_call | d_call | v_call | cdr3_nt | cdr3_aa
. | TRBJ2-7 | . | TRBV6-5 | TGTGCCAGCAGTTATCAGGGATACTACGAGCAGTACTTC | CASSYQGYYEQYF
. | TRBJ1-5 | . | TRBV28 | TGTGCCAGCAGTTTGGGTTCCCGGCAGCCCCAGCATTTT | CASSLGSRQPQHF
. | TRBJ1-6 | . | TRBV6-1 | TGTGCCAGCAGTGGTTATACTGCGATAGGGATTAATTCACCCCTCCACTTT | CASSGYTAIGINSPLHF
. | TRBJ2-2 | . | TRBV7-8 | TGTGCCAGCAGCTTAGGTGGGAGGATTACCGGGGAGCTGTTTTTT | CASSLGGRITGELFF
. | TRBJ1-5 | . | TRBV7-6 | TGTGCCAGCAGCTTAGGGCAGTATCTTAATCAGCCCCAGCATTTT | CASSLGQYLNQPQHF
. | TRBJ2-7 | . | TRBV11-2 | TGTGCCAGCAGCCCAGAGGGGCCCACCTACGAGCAGTACTTC | CASSPEGPTYEQYF
. | TRBJ2-3 | TRBD2 | TRBV11-3 | TGTGCCAGCAGCGGAAGGGGGACTAGCGCCACAGATACGCAGTATTTT | CASSGRGTSATDTQYF
. | TRBJ2-1 | TRBD2 | TRBV3-1/TRBV3-2 | TGTGCCAGCAGCCAAGATTGGGGGACTAGCGGGCTAAGCTCCTACAATGAGCAGTTCTTC | CASSQDWGTSGLSSYNEQFF
. | TRBJ2-7 | . | TRBV5-1 | TGCGCCAGCAGCACGACAGGCCCCTACGAGCAGTACTTC | CASSTTGPYEQYF
. | TRBJ1-2 | TRBD1 | TRBV27 | TGTGCCAGCAGTTCGCCCTGGACAGGGATATATGGCTACACCTTC | CASSSPWTGIYGYTF
. | TRBJ2-7 | TRBD1 | TRBV10-2 | TGCGCCAGCAGTGAGCGGGACAGAAGTACCTCCTACGAGCAGTACTTC | CASSERDRSTSYEQYF
once | TRBJ1-5 | . | TRBV19 | TGTGCCAGTAATGACAGGAATAGCAATCAGCCCCAGCATTTT | CASNDRNSNQPQHF
few | TRBJ1-5 | . | TRBV4-2 | TGTGCCAGCAGCCAAGGGGGAGTCGGAGGCAGACAGCCCCAGCATTTT | CASSQGGVGGRQPQHF
. | TRBJ2-3 | TRBD1 | TRBV18 | TGTGCCAGCTCACCAATACAGGGGGCGAAAGATACGCAGTATTTT | CASSPIQGAKDTQYF
once | TRBJ2-2 | . | TRBV19 | TGTGCCAGTAGTTCGACGGGTTGGGGAACCGGGGAGCTGTTTTTT | CASSSTGWGTGELFF
. | TRBJ2-1 | TRBD2 | TRBV4-1 | TGCGCCAGCAGCCAAGGGGCGGGAGTGGGCTACAATGAGCAGTTCTTC | CASSQGAGVGYNEQFF
. | TRBJ2-7 | TRBD2 | TRBV7-2 | TGTGCCAGCAGCGTAGGACTAGCGGGAGGTCACGAGCAGTACTTC | CASSVGLAGGHEQYF
few | TRBJ1-1 | . | TRBV12-3/TRBV12-4 | TGTGCCGGCAGGCTCGGGGCCGGCGAAGCTTTCTTT | CAGRLGAGEAFF
. | TRBJ1-2 | . | TRBV19 | TGTGCCAGTAGTACCCAGGGAGGTTTCTATGGCTACACCTTC | CASSTQGGFYGYTF
. | TRBJ1-5 | . | TRBV28 | TGTGCCAGCAGTTTTCGCTCGGGGGTGGGACAGCCCCAGCATTTT | CASSFRSGVGQPQHF
. | TRBJ1-3 | . | TRBV25-1 | TGTGCCAGCAGTGCTGGCTTCTCTGGAAACACCATATATTTT | CASSAGFSGNTIYF
. | TRBJ1-2 | . | TRBV3-1/TRBV3-2 | TGTGCCAGCAGCCCCATGACATCGGCCTATGGCTACACCTTC | CASSPMTSAYGYTF
. | TRBJ2-5 | . | TRBV28 | TGTGCCAGCAGTTTGGGGGGGCCGGAGACCCAGTACTTC | CASSLGGPETQYF
. | TRBJ1-2 | TRBD1 | TRBV6-4 | TGTGCCAGCAGTGAAACAGGGGTAGGCGGCTACACCTTC | CASSETGVGGYTF
. | TRBJ2-1 | . | TRBV5-6 | TGTGCCAGCAGCTTAAGTTGGACACCGTTCAACAATGAGCAGTTCTTC | CASSLSWTPFNNEQFF
. | TRBJ1-4 | . | TRBV11-2 | TGTGCCAGCAGCCGAAACCGGGACATTAGAAATGAAAAACTGTTTTTT | CASSRNRDIRNEKLFF
. | TRBJ2-7 | . | TRBV9 | TGTGCCAGCAGCGTAGCAGGGACAAAGTCCTACGAGCAGTACTTC | CASSVAGTKSYEQYF
. | TRBJ1-1 | . | TRBV3-1/TRBV3-2 | TGTGCCAGCAGCCAAGTTGGGGGGGGAAAGGCTTTCTTT | CASSQVGGGKAFF
. | TRBJ2-1 | TRBD2 | TRBV30 | TGTGCCTGGAGTACCCGGGTGGGTAGCGGGAGTGAGCAGTTCTTC | CAWSTRVGSGSEQFF
. | TRBJ1-3 | . | TRBV2 | TGTGCCAGCGCCTCGGTGGCTGGAAACACCATATATTTT | CASASVAGNTIYF
. | TRBJ2-5 | . | TRBV3-1/TRBV3-2 | TGTGCCAGCAACGGGGCAGGGGAGGAAGAGACCCAGTACTTC | CASNGAGEEETQYF
. | TRBJ1-2 | . | TRBV7-8 | TGTGCCAGCAACCACCGGCCCCGAGGCAGGATATACTATGGCTACACCTTC | CASNHRPRGRIYYGYTF
. | TRBJ1-1 | . | TRBV6-2/TRBV6-3 | TGTGCCAGCAGTTATTTGTGGAACACTGAAGCTTTCTTT | CASSYLWNTEAFF
. | TRBJ1-2 | . | TRBV19 | TGTGCCAGTAGTCCCCTGAGGGCCACGGGTGGCTACACCTTC | CASSPLRATGGYTF
. | TRBJ1-1 | TRBD1 | TRBV9 | TGTGCCAGCAGCGTAGAGGCAGGGGGCATGAACACTGAAGCTTTCTTT | CASSVEAGGMNTEAFF
. | TRBJ1-1 | . | TRBV11-2 | TGTGCCAGCAGCTCAAAGTGGAGTGGGAACACTGAAGCTTTCTTT | CASSSKWSGNTEAFF
. | TRBJ2-1 | . | TRBV5-5 | TGTGCCAGCAGCTTGGTATACAATGAGCAGTTCTTC | CASSLVYNEQFF
. | TRBJ2-5 | TRBD2 | TRBV6-5 | TGTGCCAGCAAGACTAGCGGGAGGGAAGAGACCCAGTACTTC | CASKTSGREETQYF
. | TRBJ2-7 | . | TRBV10-3 | TGTGCCATCAGTGAGAGAGTCGTGGGAAGCTACGAGCAGTACTTC | CAISERVVGSYEQYF
. | TRBJ2-2 | TRBD2 | TRBV9 | TGTGCCAGCAGCGTTATAGGGGAGGGAACCGGGGAGCTGTTTTTT | CASSVIGEGTGELFF
. | TRBJ1-2 | . | TRBV2 | TGTGCCAGCAGTTTTCTGCCGGACGGAGCTAACTATGGCTACACCTTC | CASSFLPDGANYGYTF
. | TRBJ1-5 | TRBD1 | TRBV19 | TGTGCCAGTAGTAGCCGGGACAGGGGGAGGATAAGCAATCAGCCCCAGCATTTT | CASSSRDRGRISNQPQHF
. | TRBJ1-6 | . | TRBV5-5 | TGTGCCAGCAGTTCGGAGAGCTCCTATAATTCACCCCTCCACTTT | CASSSESSYNSPLHF
. | TRBJ2-7 | TRBD1 | TRBV2 | TGTGCCAGCAGTCCCGACAGGGAATACGAGCAGTACTTC | CASSPDREYEQYF
. | TRBJ2-3 | . | TRBV27 | TGTGCCAGCAGTTTCAAGGGAGGATCAGATACGCAGTATTTT | CASSFKGGSDTQYF
. | TRBJ2-7 | . | TRBV6-5 | TGTGCCAGCAGTTACGGGGTGACCTACGAGCAGTACTTC | CASSYGVTYEQYF
. | TRBJ1-6 | . | TRBV7-9 | TGTGCCAGCAGCTTACCTCATAATTCACCCCTCCACTTT | CASSLPHNSPLHF
. | TRBJ1-4 | . | TRBV7-2 | TGTGCCAGCAGCTTAGCCGGCCCTAATGAAAAACTGTTTTTT | CASSLAGPNEKLFF
. | TRBJ1-5 | . | TRBV24-1 | TGTGCCACCAGTGATTCACAGGGTATGCCCCAGCATTTT | CATSDSQGMPQHF
. | TRBJ2-7 | . | TRBV15 | TGTGCCACCAGCAGAGAGCTAATAAATTCCTACGAGCAGTACTTC | CATSRELINSYEQYF
. | TRBJ2-6 | . | TRBV4-1 | TGCGCCAGCAGCCAGGGTCCGGGGCCAACAATGAGGCCCGGGGCCAACGTCCTGACTTTC | CASSQGPGPTMRPGANVLTF
. | TRBJ2-6 | TRBD2 | TRBV4-2 | TGTGCCAGCAGCCAAGAACGGGGCGGGAGCTCTGGGGCCAACGTCCTGACTTTC | CASSQERGGSSGANVLTF
. | TRBJ1-2 | . | TRBV6-5 | TGTGCCACCCGCCGGGGGTTGGGGGGCTACACCTTC | CATRRGLGGYTF
. | TRBJ1-5 | . | TRBV7-8 | TGTGCCAGCAGCTTAGAGGGGTTAGCGGGGACGGGGCCCCAGCATTTT | CASSLEGLAGTGPQHF
. | TRBJ2-2 | . | TRBV7-9 | TGTGCCAGCAGCTTTCAGGGGAGGACCGGGGAGCTGTTTTTT | CASSFQGRTGELFF
. | TRBJ2-1 | TRBD1 | TRBV7-8 | TGTGCCAGCAGCCCTTGGACAGGGGGGAACAATGAGCAGTTCTTC | CASSPWTGGNNEQFF
. | TRBJ2-3 | . | TRBV9 | TGTGCCAGCAGCAACAGGGTAAGCCTGGCAGATACGCAGTATTTT | CASSNRVSLADTQYF